Below are 8 T cell receptor beta chains sequenced from a single sample in a study of glioma-infiltrating T cells after dendritic cell vaccination. Sequencing used immunoSEQ multiplex PCR; TCRdb keeps in-frame clones, though not all of them. Found here are about 64,000 clones, around four fifths of them singletons; the top ten hold 7% to 10%. The source material was blood, sampled before dendritic cell vaccination. All receptors derive from a human donor with glioblastoma.

This clone has a handful of counts. The chain employs TRBV10-3 and TRBJ1-1; no definite D call. The CDR3 contains 13 residues. The V and J ends lost 2 bases and 4 bases respectively, with 8 bases between them. The germline V gene encodes CDR1 ENHRY and CDR2 SYGVKD. The CDR3 loop reads CAISEGGGTEAFF. CDR3 sequence (DNA): TGTGCCATCAGTGAGGGTGGAGGCACTGAAGCTTTCTTT.

This clone was counted between two and nine times. The chain carries TRBV9 and TRBJ1-4; D ambiguous. This CDR3 contains 14 residues. Per the germline V gene, CDR1 is SGDLS and CDR2 is YYNGEE. Trimming took off 4 bases at V and 0 bases at J, with 7 bases between the two ends. The CDR3 nucleotides read TGTGCCAGCAGCTTCAGTGCAACTAATGAAAAACTGTTTTTT. Translation: CASSFSATNEKLFF.

J is TRBJ2-1 and V is TRBV29-1, with 12 bases lining up with TRBD1. The CDR3 sequence is 10 residues long. The V gene's germline CDR1 is SQVTM and CDR2 ANQGSEA. Losses at the gene ends were 6 bases for V and 15 bases for J; bases not matched to a gene: 3. The CDR3 nucleotides read TGCAGCGTCGGGACAGGGGGCCTGTTCTTC. Residues: CSVGTGGLFF.

The chain couples TRBV2 to TRBJ2-7; possible D gene TRBD2, 5 bases. This CDR3 region has 13 residues. CDR1 is SNHLY, CDR2 FYNNEI, per germline. V was clipped by 6 bases and J by 1 base, with 10 bases between them. The CDR3 nucleotides are TGTGCCAGCAGGACGGACTTGTCCTACGAGCAGTACTTC. Its translation is CASRTDLSYEQYF.

The chain employs TRBV2 and TRBJ2-1; TRBD2 aligns across 8 bases. The ends lost 6 bases at V and 2 bases at J; junction bases unmatched: 9. This CDR3 spans 16 amino acids. Germline V gene sequence: CDR1 SNHLY, CDR2 FYNNEI. The CDR3 DNA follows: TGTGCCAGCAGCCCCTATCTAGCGGGTACCTACAATGAGCAGTTCTTC. Translated, it gives CASSPYLAGTYNEQFF.

The V gene is TRBV28, the J gene TRBJ2-3; 8 bases agree with TRBD2. J lost 6 bases, V lost 5 bases, and 7 bases had no gene match. Looked up from germline, CDR1 is MDHEN and CDR2 is SYDVKM. The CDR3 covers 14 residues. CDR3 sequence: CASSPRLAPDTQYF. The CDR3 region has the DNA TGTGCCAGCAGTCCCCGACTAGCGCCGGATACGCAGTATTTT.

The chain carries TRBV4-1 and TRBJ2-7; D may be TRBD1 (5 bases). This CDR3 contains 14 residues. Per the germline V gene, CDR1 is MGHRA and CDR2 is YSYEKL. The V gene lost 2 bases and the J gene lost 4 bases, with 12 bases spanning the gap. The CDR3 sequence is CASSQPARVYEQYF. CDR3 bases: TGCGCCAGCAGCCAACCCGCCAGGGTGTACGAGCAGTACTTC.

The chain couples TRBV12-1 to TRBJ1-5; TRBD1, the D gene given by the table, was not confirmed from the DNA. TRBV12-1 corresponds to a pseudogene. The CDR3 runs to 16 residues. The CDR3 nucleotides read TGTGCCAGCAGCTTTCGTCCGGGACAGGTCATTCGGCCCCAGCATTTT. Translated: CASSFRPGQVIRPQHF.